The 22 T cell receptor beta chains listed next were all sequenced from one sample in a study of tissue T cells after allogeneic stem cell transplantation. Profiled with immunoSEQ multiplex PCR; TCRdb holds only in-frame clones, not every one. The profile shows thousands of clones, roughly half of them singletons. Indicated time point: mouse harvest day 14 after allogeneic transplant. Each mouse received 10^7 T-cell-depleted marrow cells plus 10^6 splenic CD5+ T cells by tail vein. Specimen: gut tissue. The receptors were gathered from a female BALB/c mouse given C57BL/6 T cells with graft-versus-host disease after an allogeneic hematopoietic cell transplant.

As regards this clone: Genes and germline are mouse. With the read ending 1 residue before the CDR3 end, the germline J gene is used to fill in that end. V is TRBV26 and J is TRBJ2-3, with D unclear. The germline V gene has CDR1 KGHPV and CDR2 FQNQEV (reference sequence). CDR3 length: 14 residues. Trimming stripped 4 bases from V and 0 bases from J, with 8 bases between. The sequenced part of the CDR3 DNA is TGTGCCAGCAGTCCGACAACTAGTGCAGAAACGCTGTAT. Its protein is CASSPTTSAETLY. The whole CDR3 region reads CASSPTTSAETLYF.

Points on this clone: Gene names and germline refer to mouse. The sequence runs out 1 residue before the end of the CDR3; the remainder is reconstructed from the germline J gene. V and J are TRBV16 and TRBJ1-1; D is undetermined. Trimming removed 0 bases from V and 0 bases from J, with 2 bases in between. CDR3 length equals 13 residues. The V gene's germline CDR1 is SGHSA and CDR2 FRNQAP. The sequenced part of the CDR3 DNA is TGTGCAAGCAGCTTAGAAACAAACACAGAAGTCTTC. Its translation: CASSLETNTEVF. The full-length CDR3 reads as CASSLETNTEVFF.

A word on this clone: Genes and germline come from the mouse. The missing CDR3 end, 1 residue past where the read stops, is filled in from the germline J gene. The V call is TRBV19, the J call TRBJ2-1; the match to TRBD2 covers 10 bases. V shed 5 bases, J shed 4 bases, and the junction held 6 bases outside the gene matches. CDR1 is FNHDT and CDR2 is SITEND in the germline V gene (reference sequence). This CDR3 has 15 amino acids. CDR3 sequence reads: CASRLGGGRYAEQFF. The sequenced part of the CDR3 DNA is TGTGCCAGCAGACTGGGGGGGGGCAGGTATGCTGAGCAGTTC.

Note on this clone: Gene and germline names: mouse. The read comes to an end 1 residue before the CDR3 does, leaving the germline J gene to fill in the end. V usage is TRBV5 and J usage is TRBJ2-2, with D possibly being TRBD2 (6 bases). The CDR3 length is 15 residues. The germline CDR1 and CDR2 sequences are LGHNA and YNLKQL (reference sequence). Trimming removed 3 bases from V and 4 bases from J, with 12 bases in between. The DNA read from the CDR3 is TGTGCCAGCAGCCAGCAACTGGGATCCACCGGGCAGCTCTAC. Translation: CASSQQLGSTGQLY. The full CDR3 sequence reads CASSQQLGSTGQLYF.

This clone was recorded a few times. Gene names are mouse gene names. The DNA ends 1 residue before the CDR3 does, and the rest of the CDR3 is filled in from the germline J gene. The genes are TRBV16 and TRBJ2-7; 11 bases are shared with TRBD2. CDR1 is SGHSA, CDR2 FRNQAP, per germline. This CDR3 is built from 14 residues. V dropped 5 bases and J dropped 4; count of bases not matched to a gene: 4. CDR3 in amino acids: CASSPGTGGYEQYF. The DNA read from the CDR3 is TGTGCAAGCAGCCCCGGGACTGGGGGTTATGAACAGTAC.

This clone appeared a few times. Gene names and germline refer to mouse. The read finishes 1 residue shy of the CDR3 end, and the germline J gene is used to complete it. The chain is built from TRBV13-3 and TRBJ2-3, with TRBD1 matching over 9 bases. Germline V CDR1 and CDR2: NNHDY, SYVADS. After removal of 2 bases from V and 0 bases from J, the junction contained 1 base not matched to a gene. CDR3 length: 15 residues. The CDR3 here is CASSEDRGSAETLYF. CDR3 DNA, as far as it was read: TGTGCCAGCAGTGAGGACAGGGGTAGTGCAGAAACGCTGTAT.

Note on this clone: The genes are named according to mouse. The part of the CDR3 DNA that was read is TGTGCCAGCACGGGACAGGGGAACACAGAAGTCTTC. Its translation is CASTGQGNTEVF. The whole CDR3 protein is CASTGQGNTEVFF. V usage is TRBV26 and J usage is TRBJ1-1, with 9 bases lining up with TRBD1. The read ends 1 residue before the CDR3 terminus; that terminus is restored from the germline J gene. This CDR3 has 13 amino acids. The V gene end was trimmed by 7 bases and the J gene end by 1 base; junction bases not matched to a gene: 1. CDR1 and CDR2 (germline): KGHPV, FQNQEV (reference sequence).

Worth noting for this clone: Germline and genes: mouse. The read ends 1 residue early relative to the CDR3; the germline J gene fills the gap. V is TRBV16 and J is TRBJ2-5, with TRBD2 identical over 14 bases. The CDR3 is 15 residues long. With 5 bases clipped from V and 8 bases from J, the junction kept 6 bases outside the gene matches. The germline gives CDR1 SGHSA, CDR2 FRNQAP. The CDR3 sequence: CASSRDWGGAGTQYF. CDR3 DNA, as far as it was read: TGTGCAAGCAGCCGGGACTGGGGGGGCGCGGGCACCCAGTAC. The full variable domain, with the rest looked up from reference TRBV16 and TRBJ2-5, is NAGVIQTPRHKVTGKGQEATLWCEPISGHSAVFWYRQTIVQGLEFLTYFRNQAPIDDSGMPKERFSAQMPNQSHSTLKIQSTQPQDSAVYLCASSRDWGGAGTQYFGPGTRLLVL.

There are a few counts of this clone. Germline and genes here are mouse. The read finishes 1 residue shy of the CDR3 end, and the germline J gene is used to complete it. The V and J genes are TRBV12-2 and TRBJ2-3; 8 positions match TRBD2. This CDR3 region has 15 residues. The germline V gene has CDR1 SGHLS and CDR2 HYDKME. V dropped 0 bases and J dropped 0; count of bases not matched to a gene: 1. The CDR3 sequence is CASSLDWGSAETLYF. The CDR3 bases that were read are TGTGCCAGCTCTCTCGACTGGGGAAGTGCAGAAACGCTGTAT.

In its sample, this clone was seen a few times. Mouse gene names apply. Read coverage stops 1 residue before the CDR3 terminus; the germline J gene supplies the remainder. The V call is TRBV12-1, the J call TRBJ2-7; 13 bases agree with TRBD2. The germline gives CDR1 SGHSN, CDR2 HYEKVE. V trimming: 3 bases; J trimming: 7 bases; junction bases outside the gene matches: 8. The CDR3 spans 15 residues. The DNA read from the CDR3 is TGTGCCAGCTCTTGGGACTGGGGGGGTCCTTTCGAACAGTAC. The encoded protein is CASSWDWGGPFEQY. The entire CDR3 reads CASSWDWGGPFEQYF.

Concerning this clone: Here the gene names and germline are mouse. With the read ending 1 residue before the CDR3 end, the germline J gene is used to fill in that end. V gene TRBV26 combines with J gene TRBJ2-7; TRBD1 is a possible D gene (6 bases). The CDR3 has 11 residues. V lost 4 bases and J lost 6, with 7 bases in between. Per germline, CDR1 KGHPV and CDR2 FQNQEV (reference sequence). CDR3 DNA, as far as it was read: TGTGCCAGCAGTCGGGACATTGAACAGTAC. As protein: CASSRDIEQY. The whole CDR3 is CASSRDIEQYF.

This clone is medium-sized by share. These gene names are mouse names. The missing CDR3 end, 1 residue past where the read stops, is filled in from the germline J gene. The J gene is TRBJ1-4, the V gene TRBV12-2; 7 nucleotides line up with TRBD1. The J segment lost 0 bases and the V segment lost 2 bases, leaving 5 bases of the junction unmatched. Germline CDR1 SGHLS, CDR2 HYDKME. CDR3 length: 16 residues. The sequenced CDR3 bases are TGTGCCAGCTCTCGGAAACAGGGGTTTTCCAACGAAAGATTATTT. Its protein is CASSRKQGFSNERLF. The full CDR3 protein reads CASSRKQGFSNERLFF. Filled out from reference TRBV12-2 and TRBJ1-4, the complete variable domain reads NSGVVQSPRYIIKGKGERSILKCIPISGHLSVAWYQQTQGQELKFFIQHYDKMERDKGNLPSRFSVQQFDDYHSEMNMSALELEDSAVYFCASSRKQGFSNERLFFGHGTKLSVL.

As concerns this clone: Gene names follow the mouse nomenclature. The read gets to within 1 residue of the CDR3 end, and the germline J gene fills in the rest. V is TRBV26 and J is TRBJ2-2, with D hard to call. V was trimmed by 7 bases and J by 1 base, leaving 10 bases between them. Germline CDR1 is KGHPV and CDR2 is FQNQEV (reference sequence). This CDR3 is 14 amino acids long. CDR3: CASTPGINTGQLYF. CDR3 bases read: TGTGCCAGCACCCCTGGCATAAACACCGGGCAGCTCTAC.

About this clone: Gene names are mouse gene names. The read ends 1 residue early relative to the CDR3; the germline J gene fills the gap. This chain connects TRBV3 to TRBJ2-5, with 11 bases matching TRBD2. Germline CDR1 reads SNHLY; CDR2 reads FYNGKV (reference sequence). V shed 4 bases, J shed 2 bases, and the junction held 2 bases outside the gene matches. This CDR3 is 15 amino acids long. The CDR3 bases that were read are TGTGCCAGCAGCTCGACTGGGGGGGGCCAAGACACCCAGTAC. It is translated as CASSSTGGGQDTQY. The full CDR3 protein reads CASSSTGGGQDTQYF.

A note on this clone: Germline and genes here are mouse. The read halts 1 residue ahead of the CDR3 end, with the missing end drawn from the germline J gene. V and J are TRBV19 and TRBJ1-3; TRBD1 is a possible D gene (6 bases). V gave up 1 base and J gave up 0 bases, with 11 bases separating them. Germline V gene data show CDR1 as FNHDT and CDR2 as SITEND (reference sequence). The CDR3 is 16 residues long. The CDR3 sequence is CASSIRGVNSGNTLYF. CDR3 DNA (partial): TGTGCCAGCAGTATAAGGGGGGTGAATTCTGGAAATACGCTCTAT.

This clone was seen a single time. The germline and genes are mouse ones. The read is 1 residue too short to cover the CDR3 end, so that end is filled in from the germline J gene. This chain connects TRBV13-2 to TRBJ1-4; TRBD1 aligns across 11 bases. The CDR3 sequence is 16 residues long. CDR1 is NNHNN, CDR2 SYGAGS, per germline (reference sequence). Germline trimming cut 2 bases from V and 4 bases from J; bases unmatched to any gene: 4. The CDR3 region is CASGEGQGGGNERLFF. The covered CDR3 bases are TGTGCCAGCGGTGAGGGACAGGGGGGGGGCAACGAAAGATTATTT.

Only one count was recorded for this clone. Gene names and germline refer to mouse. Sequencing ends 1 residue short of the CDR3 end; the germline J gene provides the rest. The chain recombines TRBV12-1 with TRBJ2-3; the D is unclear. Looked up from germline, CDR1 is SGHSN and CDR2 is HYEKVE. Trimming shortened V by 3 bases and J by 3 bases, and 9 bases separated the two germline ends. The CDR3 is 13 amino acids. The sequenced part of the CDR3 DNA is TGTGCCAGCTCTTTCGGGTCAGCAGAAACGCTGTAT. Encoded protein: CASSFGSAETLY. From start to end, the CDR3 is CASSFGSAETLYF.

As for this clone: Genes and germline are mouse. The sequenced CDR3 bases are TGTGCCAGCAGCGACCAAGACACCCAGTAC. This encodes CASSDQDTQY. The whole CDR3 protein is CASSDQDTQYF. The chain combines TRBV4 with TRBJ2-5; D is unclear. With the read ending 1 residue before the CDR3 end, the germline J gene is used to fill in that end. The germline V gene encodes CDR1 LGHDT and CDR2 YNNKQL (reference sequence). The V gene lost 5 bases and the J gene lost 1 base, with 1 base spanning the gap. There are 11 residues in the CDR3.

Turning to this clone: The genes are named according to mouse. The CDR3 goes on 1 residue after the read ends, and that part is filled in from the germline J gene. V and J are TRBV20 and TRBJ2-7; 9 bases agree with TRBD1. Germline CDR1 is GFQATS and CDR2 is STVNSAI. CDR3 length equals 13 residues. The trim removed 2 bases at V and 7 bases at J, leaving 6 bases unmatched. The sequenced CDR3 bases are TGTGGTGCTAGGTGGACAGGGGTGGGGGAACAGTAC. Translating it yields CGARWTGVGEQY. The full CDR3 is CGARWTGVGEQYF. The variable domain in full, completed from reference TRBV20 and TRBJ2-7, reads GALVYQYPRRTICKSGTSMRMECQAVGFQATSVAWYRQSPQKTFELIALSTVNSAIKYEQNFTQEKFPISHPNLSFSSMTVLNAYLEDRGLYLCGARWTGVGEQYFGPGTRLTVL.

This clone was recorded a few times. Gene names are mouse gene names. CDR3 bases read: TGTGCCAGCAGTCTGATGGGTTCTGGAAATACGCTCTAT. Residues: CASSLMGSGNTLY. The full CDR3 sequence reads CASSLMGSGNTLYF. The chain carries TRBV26 and TRBJ1-3; no reliable D call. Sequencing ends 1 residue short of the CDR3 end; the germline J gene provides the rest. V shed 2 bases and J shed 0 bases, with 5 bases lying between them. CDR3 length: 14 residues. CDR1 is KGHPV, CDR2 FQNQEV, per germline (reference sequence).

The sample holds a few counts of this clone. Mouse gene names and germline throughout. Partial CDR3 DNA: TGTGCCAGCAGCTCCGACAGTACTGAACAGTAC. The encoded protein is CASSSDSTEQY. The complete CDR3 reads CASSSDSTEQYF. V usage is TRBV3 and J usage is TRBJ2-7, with D possibly matching TRBD1 (5 bases). The read halts 1 residue ahead of the CDR3 end, with the missing end drawn from the germline J gene. The V gene lost 4 bases and the J gene lost 6 bases, with 10 bases spanning the gap. Germline V gene sequence: CDR1 SNHLY, CDR2 FYNGKV (reference sequence). The CDR3 contains 12 residues.

This clone appeared a few times. Any gene name here is a mouse gene name. The CDR3 end is not reached by the read, which stops 1 residue before it; the germline J gene fills it in. The V gene is TRBV24, the J gene TRBJ1-1; perhaps TRBD1 as D (6 bases). V lost 1 base and J lost 11, with 17 bases in between. CDR3 length: 14 amino acids. CDR1 KGHTA and CDR2 FRNEEI come from the germline V gene. This CDR3 reads CASSLFLQGEGVFF. CDR3 DNA (partial): TGTGCCAGCAGTCTGTTTCTACAGGGAGAGGGGGTCTTC.